The next 8 T cell receptor beta chains were all read from a single sample in a study of CD8+CD57+ T cells in acquired aplastic anemia (dated by TCRdb to the late 2010s). Flow cytometry had shown CD8+CD57+ cell expansion in the patients selected for sequencing. Instrument used: Illumina HiSeq 2000. TCR beta VDJ combination and CDR3 sequence profiling used genomic DNA as the template. The raw public data were reprocessed by TCRdb itself: fastp quality trimming at Q25, MiXCR clonotype calling, in-frame beta chains only. Identical CDR3 proteins give one entry, which carries the most common genes and DNA. Counted in this sample were hundreds of thousands of distinct CDR3 sequences; roughly a third of them appeared once. Roughly 0.89% of the sample comes from the top ten. Sequencing was performed on sorted CD4+, CD8+, or CD8+CD57+ T cells (not recorded which) from PBMCs. The receptor source for this set is a human donor with aplastic anemia.

This clonotype was recorded a few times. A much bigger clone sits one base away, suggesting this may be a read error. This sequence joins TRBV15 and TRBJ1-5, with D hard to call. The CDR3 is made up of 12 amino acids. Germline V gene sequence: CDR1 LNHNV, CDR2 YYDKDF (reference sequence). Trimming took 0 bases from V and 5 from J, leaving 2 bases between them. The CDR3 protein is CATSREHQPQHF. The CDR3, as DNA: TGTGCCACCAGCAGAGAGCATCAGCCCCAGCATTTT.

This clonotype has a count of ten or more. CDR3 DNA sequence: TGCAGTGCTAGGAAGCAGGGTGATGAAAAACTGTTTTTT. It translates to CSARKQGDEKLFF. This rearrangement joins TRBV20-1 to TRBJ1-4, with TRBD1 as a possible D gene (5 bases). Germline values: CDR1 DFQATT, CDR2 SNEGSKA (reference sequence). This CDR3 is 13 amino acids long. Between the trimmed V and J ends, which lost 3 bases and 6 bases, there was a span of 11 bases.

This clonotype was detected ten times or more. This chain links TRBV19 with TRBJ1-6, with D maybe TRBD1 (5 bases). The CDR3 has 17 residues. Trimming shortened V by 8 bases and J by 0 bases, and 17 bases separated the two germline ends. Germline CDR1 reads LNHDA; CDR2 reads SQIVND (reference sequence). For the CDR3, the DNA is TGTGCCAGTTCCGCTTTGGGGGATAGCTCCTATAATTCACCCCTCCACTTT. It specifies CASSALGDSSYNSPLHF.

As regards this clonotype: One end of the junction fails to match germline, which may point to a read error. This sequence joins TRBV10-3 and TRBJ1-5; D is ambiguous. Germline loops: CDR1 ENHRY, CDR2 SYGVKD. The CDR3 has 15 amino acids. The CDR3 loop reads CASSYSVYGNQPQHF. CDR3 in DNA: TGTGCCAGCAGTTACTCAGTATACGGCAATCAGCCCCAGCATTTT.

The CDR3 DNA sequence: TGTGCCAGTGGCGGACTCCTCACAGATACGCAGTATTTT. Its protein product is CASGGLLTDTQYF. This sequence joins TRBV19 and TRBJ2-3; tentative D call: TRBD2 (5 bases). Germline CDR1 is LNHDA and CDR2 is SQIVND (reference sequence). V lost 8 bases and J 2 bases, leaving 11 bases between the germline ends. This CDR3 contains 13 residues.

This sequence joins TRBV20-1 and TRBJ2-5; D perhaps matches TRBD2 (5 bases). Trimming removed 1 base from V and 2 bases from J, with 14 bases in between. Germline V CDR1 and CDR2: DFQATT, SNEGSKA (reference sequence). This CDR3 is built from 15 residues. The CDR3 loop is CSARGWVAQQETQYF. The CDR3 region has the DNA TGCAGTGCTAGAGGATGGGTAGCGCAACAAGAGACCCAGTACTTC.

This sequence joins TRBV29-1 and TRBJ1-5; weak D call: TRBD1 (5 bases). CDR3 size: 13 residues. Germline V lookup: CDR1 SQVTM, CDR2 ANQGSEA. V shed 6 bases and J shed 0 bases, with 9 bases lying between them. CDR3 DNA: TGCAGCGTCCGAGACAGTAGCAATCAGCCCCAGCATTTT. Translating it yields CSVRDSSNQPQHF. The variable domain in full, with the rest retrieved from reference TRBV29-1 and TRBJ1-5, is SAVISQKPSRDICQRGTSLTIQCQVDSQVTMMFWYRQQPGQSLTLIATANQGSEATYESGFVIDKFPISRPNLTFSTLTVSNMSPEDSSIYLCSVRDSSNQPQHFGDGTRLSIL.

The V call is TRBV6-1, the J call TRBJ1-1; D call uncertain. V lost 5 bases, J lost 3 bases, and 16 bases lay in between. Germline CDR1 and CDR2: MNHNS and SASEGT. This CDR3 has 15 residues. CDR3 sequence (DNA): TGTGCCAGCAGTCGAAATGTGGAGCGACACACTGAAGCTTTCTTT. Its protein product is CASSRNVERHTEAFF.